This is a list of T cell receptor beta chains from one sample in a study of blood T cell repertoires in COVID-19. Libraries were prepared by immunoSEQ multiplex PCR; TCRdb keeps only in-frame clonotypes and omits some of them. The sample comprises 85,000 to 120,000 clones, around 84% of which are singletons, and 4% to 5.5% rests with the top ten. Sequences were obtained from peripheral blood. Receptor source: a human donor in a cohort sampled during active COVID-19. The CDR3 runs from the conserved cysteine through the conserved F or W. Each record gives: V gene, J gene, CDR3 protein.

TRBV3-1/TRBV3-2	TRBJ1-3	CASGGENSGNTIYF
TRBV2	TRBJ2-3	CASVSGGAVDTQYF
TRBV6-2/TRBV6-3	TRBJ1-4	CASSDRDSDEKLFF
TRBV5-4	TRBJ2-5	CASSSPTLLLAGNQETQYF
TRBV9	TRBJ2-5	CASSVGSGTGGGETQYF
TRBV12-2	TRBJ2-5	CASRPRVRTNLETQYF
TRBV10-3	TRBJ2-3	CAISGGLAADTQYF
TRBV9	TRBJ2-3	CASSRTSQSGTDTQYF
TRBV3-1/TRBV3-2	TRBJ2-7	CASSPYVVGDEQYF
TRBV3-1/TRBV3-2	TRBJ2-1	CASSQAGLSSYNEQFF
TRBV27	TRBJ1-6	CASSSPMSSYNSPLHF
TRBV13	TRBJ2-7	CASSFGRGTYEQYF
TRBV7-9	TRBJ2-7	CASSLAEWGRGKTYEQYF
TRBV5-1	TRBJ2-5	CASSDPQGAGETQYF
TRBV6-5	TRBJ2-3	CASSRQGATDTQYF
TRBV19	TRBJ1-6	CASTPRTGRTNSPLHF
TRBV11-3	TRBJ2-3	CASRGEGTDTQYF
TRBV24-1	TRBJ2-5	CATSDSRRGSGETQYF
TRBV4-1	TRBJ1-4	CASSQDHGTGWEKLFF
TRBV3-1/TRBV3-2	TRBJ2-7	CASSQGASEQYF
TRBV2	TRBJ1-3	CASSREVMGSGNTIYF
TRBV7-2	TRBJ1-3	CASSLQGTGNTIYF
TRBV18	TRBJ2-2	CASSPSAGPGELFF
TRBV7-9	TRBJ2-7	CASSGGQGGYEQYF
TRBV7-2	TRBJ2-3	CASSPAGGMGDTQYF
TRBV5-5	TRBJ1-5	CASSLWTGKNQPQHF
TRBV7-9	TRBJ2-1	CASSLEGYEQFF
TRBV11-3	TRBJ2-2	CASSKGQGDAGELFF
TRBV10-3	TRBJ1-2	CAISRQGQGAGGGYTF
TRBV19	TRBJ1-2	CASSIRGQGAGGYTF